This TCR beta chain was captured by sequencing in a study of T cells in Graves' hyperthyroidism and ophthalmopathy. Study results and caveats: The authors' 13 V-J model separated ophthalmopathy from stable hyperthyroidism. Most thyroid clonotypes expanded above 0.001 appeared in blood too.

It was RNA transcripts that yielded the amplified TCR beta CDR3 regions. An initial round of RT-PCR targeting the TCR CDR3 relied on the HTBI primer set. TCRdb reanalysed the multiplex PCR reads using MiXCR and keeps one entry per CDR3 protein. This table has hundreds of thousands of distinct CDR3 sequences, approximately 24% appearing once. The germline V gene has CDR1 ENHRY and CDR2 SYGVKD. V lost 6 bases, J lost 5 bases, and 4 bases stayed unmatched. This CDR3 contains 14 residues. This clonotype has a count of ten or more. Its target is not known. The source is a woman aged 25-40 years with Graves' ophthalmopathy. V is TRBV10-3 and J is TRBJ1-5; TRBD1 agrees at 10 bases. The specimen was blood. The CDR3 DNA follows: TGTGCCATCAGGGACGGACAGGGGGATCAGCCCCAGCATTTT. It specifies CAIRDGQGDQPQHF.